Listed here are 12 T cell receptor beta chains from one sample, sequenced in a study of blood T cells in healthy people across ages. Next came a second PCR, run for about 6 to 11 cycles, which used a sample-barcoded 5' primer along with a J-beta primer mix. One entry per CDR3 protein results from TCRdb running MiXCR on the 5' RACE reads. Seen here are approximately 810,000 distinct CDR3 sequences, 35% to 40% observed once, and the top ten hold 10% to 15%. Sequencing was done on a sample of blood. These receptors all stem from a man aged 18 to 29 in good health.

This chain joins TRBV30 and TRBJ2-3; D is possibly TRBD2 (5 bases). The V and J ends lost 4 bases and 1 base respectively, with 12 bases between them. This CDR3 comprises 14 residues. Per the germline V gene, CDR1 is GTSNPN and CDR2 is SVGIG (reference sequence). This CDR3 is CAWTTGFGTDTQYF. CDR3 nucleotide sequence: TGTGCCTGGACCACGGGGTTCGGCACAGATACGCAGTATTTT.

There are a few counts of this clonotype. The CDR3 DNA reads TGTGCCCTCCCCCCAGCGGGGGGTTCGAACACCGGGGAGCTGTTTTTT. It encodes CALPPAGGSNTGELFF. The J gene is TRBJ2-2, the V gene TRBV7-8, with TRBD2 identical over 9 bases. The V segment lost 11 bases and the J segment 0 bases; nucleotides outside the gene matches: 10. Germline lookup yields CDR1 SGHVS and CDR2 FQNEAQ. This CDR3 comprises 16 residues. The entire variable domain, with the rest obtained from reference TRBV7-8 and TRBJ2-2, is as follows: GAGVSQSPRYKVAKRGQDVALRCDPISGHVSLFWYQQALGQGPEFLTYFQNEAQLDKSGLPSDRFFAERPEGSVSTLKIQRTQQEDSAVYLCALPPAGGSNTGELFFGEGSRLTVL.

The chain recombines TRBV12-3 or TRBV12-4 with TRBJ2-6, with 8 positions matching TRBD1. CDR3 length: 20 amino acids. V gave up 5 bases and J gave up 1 base; unmatched junction bases: 16. CDR3 nucleotides: TGTGCCAGCAGTGCCCAAGTTCGGCGACAGGGGACGTCTGGGGCCAACGTCCTGACTTTC. It specifies CASSAQVRRQGTSGANVLTF.

The chain employs TRBV15 and TRBJ2-3, with D unresolved. This CDR3 has 16 amino acids. The V end was cut by 0 bases, the J end by 0 bases, with 10 bases between. CDR1 and CDR2 (germline): LNHNV, YYDKDF (reference sequence). The CDR3 protein is CATSRDIAGSTDTQYF. CDR3 DNA: TGTGCCACCAGCAGAGATATTGCAGGTAGCACAGATACGCAGTATTTT.

This chain connects TRBV7-6 to TRBJ2-7; the D gene is possibly TRBD2 (6 bases). The CDR3 is 15 residues long. V dropped 1 base and J dropped 1 base, with 11 bases sitting between them. Germline V CDR1 and CDR2: SGHVS, FNYEAQ. In DNA, the CDR3 is TGTGCCAGCAGCTTAGAGGCTAGCGCGTCCTACGAGCAGTACTTC. It codes for CASSLEASASYEQYF.

The table lists this clonotype with a few counts. The V and J genes are TRBV7-3 and TRBJ1-2, with TRBD1 matching 8 bases. Germline CDR1 and CDR2: SGHTA and FQGTGA. Losses at the gene ends were 3 bases for V and 3 bases for J; bases not matched to a gene: 3. This CDR3 spans 14 amino acids. CDR3: CASSLDREDYGYTF. The CDR3 nucleotides read TGTGCCAGCAGCTTGGACAGGGAGGACTATGGCTACACCTTC. The whole variable domain, remainder taken from reference TRBV7-3 and TRBJ1-2, is GAGVSQTPSNKVTEKGKYVELRCDPISGHTALYWYRQSLGQGPEFLIYFQGTGAADDSGLPNDRFFAVRPEGSVSTLKIQRTERGDSAVYLCASSLDREDYGYTFGSGTRLTVV.

The sample holds a few counts of this clonotype. The chain recombines TRBV5-4 with TRBJ2-4; 7 positions match TRBD1. This CDR3 region has 15 residues. The ends lost 4 bases at V and 0 bases at J; junction bases unmatched: 4. Germline V lookup: CDR1 SGHNT, CDR2 YYREEE (reference sequence). Written as DNA, the CDR3 is TGTGCCAGCAGCCGGGACAGACTAGCCAAAAACATTCAGTACTTC. Protein: CASSRDRLAKNIQYF.

This clonotype has more than one count but fewer than ten. V gene TRBV9 combines with J gene TRBJ2-3, with D hard to call. CDR1 and CDR2 from the germline V gene are SGDLS and YYNGEE. This CDR3 is built from 14 residues. Trimming pared 2 bases from V and 2 bases from J, leaving 9 bases between. The CDR3, as DNA: TGTGCCAGCAGCGTCGCCCCGACCACAGATACGCAGTATTTT. Its protein is CASSVAPTTDTQYF.

This chain joins TRBV7-3 and TRBJ2-4, with TRBD2 identical over 9 bases. Trimming removed 5 bases from V and 7 bases from J; junction bases left unmatched: 6. This CDR3 region has 14 residues. In germline, CDR1 is SGHTA, CDR2 FQGTGA. In DNA, the CDR3 is TGTGCCAGCAGCGCGGGACTAGCCTCCAACATTCAGTACTTC. Protein sequence: CASSAGLASNIQYF.

This clonotype was recorded once. The chain carries TRBV4-1 and TRBJ2-2; tentative D call: TRBD1 (5 bases). There are 14 residues in the CDR3. Between the trimmed V and J ends, which lost 0 bases and 6 bases, there was a span of 8 bases. Germline V lookup: CDR1 MGHRA, CDR2 YSYEKL. The CDR3 here is CASSQEGVAGELFF. The CDR3 DNA follows: TGCGCCAGCAGCCAAGAAGGGGTGGCCGGGGAGCTGTTTTTT.

The chain recombines TRBV2 with TRBJ2-7; 8 bases agree with TRBD1. Trimming took 8 bases from V and 0 from J; bases not matched to a gene: 6. Looked up from germline, CDR1 is SNHLY and CDR2 is FYNNEI. CDR3 length: 14 residues. The CDR3 region has the DNA TGTGCCAGCCTTCCTGGGACAGGCTCCTACGAGCAGTACTTC. Protein product: CASLPGTGSYEQYF.

This clonotype was detected many times. The chain links TRBV5-1 to TRBJ1-2; tentatively, D is TRBD1 (6 bases). The V end lost 1 base, the J end lost 3 bases, and 10 bases lay between the germline ends. Germline V gene lookup returns CDR1 SGHRS and CDR2 YFSETQ. The CDR3 runs 14 residues. Here the CDR3 DNA reads TGCGCCAGCAGCTTGAGGAACAGGGACTATGGCTACACCTTC. Translating it yields CASSLRNRDYGYTF.